This entry lists 6 T cell receptor beta chains sequenced from one sample in a study of PD-L1 blockade in urothelial cancer. TCRdb's table, derived via immunoSEQ multiplex PCR, lists solely in-frame clones and lacks some. The sample contains about 79,000 clones, approximately 83% of which appear only once. Time point denoted: pretreatment peripheral blood. Sequencing was performed on PBMCs, taken around atezolizumab (anti-PD-L1) treatment. Receptors were obtained from a man aged 60-69 years with urothelial cancer.

A note on this clone: A junction boundary mismatches the germline segment, possibly from a read error. The rearrangement joins TRBV5-4 to TRBJ1-1, with D possibly being TRBD1 (6 bases). This CDR3 has 13 amino acids. Germline values: CDR1 SGHNT, CDR2 YYREEE (reference sequence). The CDR3 is CASSGTLGRVLLF. The CDR3 nucleotides read TGTGCCAGCAGCGGGACATTAGGTAGGGTCCTGCTCTTT.

The DNA for the CDR3 is TGCAGCGTTGAGGGGTGGGCAGGGGTAGAGACCCAGTACTTC. Its translation: CSVEGWAGVETQYF. This chain uses TRBV29-1 with TRBJ2-5; D perhaps matches TRBD1 (6 bases). The CDR3 contains 14 residues. V was pared by 3 bases and J by 4 bases, with 15 bases between. The V gene's germline CDR1 is SQVTM and CDR2 ANQGSEA. Full variable domain (missing parts from reference TRBV29-1 and TRBJ2-5): SAVISQKPSRDICQRGTSLTIQCQVDSQVTMMFWYRQQPGQSLTLIATANQGSEATYESGFVIDKFPISRPNLTFSTLTVSNMSPEDSSIYLCSVEGWAGVETQYFGPGTRLLVL.

The chain combines TRBV7-3 with TRBJ1-2, with TRBD1 as a possible D gene (5 bases). V lost 1 base, J lost 3 bases, and 15 bases lay in between. From germline, CDR1 is SGHTA and CDR2 FQGTGA. This CDR3 spans 16 amino acids. In DNA form, the CDR3 reads TGTGCCAGCAGCTTAAACGGGGGTGGGAGCTACTATGGCTACACCTTC. Residues: CASSLNGGGSYYGYTF.

This chain joins TRBV30 and TRBJ1-2; D is perhaps TRBD1 (6 bases). Trimming removed 1 base from V and 7 bases from J, with 13 bases in between. Germline loops: CDR1 GTSNPN, CDR2 SVGIG (reference sequence). There are 13 residues in the CDR3. Here the CDR3 DNA reads TGTGCCTGGAGTGAACAGGGTCTTGGTGGCTACACCTTC. It translates to CAWSEQGLGGYTF.

This chain joins TRBV7-8 and TRBJ2-7, with TRBD2 identical over 13 bases. This CDR3 is built from 15 residues. Germline lookup yields CDR1 SGHVS and CDR2 FQNEAQ. V dropped 4 bases and J dropped 2; count of bases not matched to a gene: 2. The CDR3 region is CASSSGLAGAYEQYF. Written as DNA, the CDR3 is TGTGCCAGCAGCTCCGGACTAGCGGGGGCCTACGAGCAGTACTTC.

In its sample, this clone was seen once. The chain is built from TRBV19 and TRBJ1-1, with D hard to call. The germline gives CDR1 LNHDA, CDR2 SQIVND (reference sequence). Trimming cost V 4 bases and J 2 bases, with 14 bases left between them. This CDR3 has 15 residues. The CDR3: CASSKPHAPNTEAFF. CDR3 sequence (DNA): TGTGCCAGTAGTAAGCCCCACGCCCCCAACACTGAAGCTTTCTTT. Variable domain in full (rest from reference TRBV19 and TRBJ1-1): DGGITQSPKYLFRKEGQNVTLSCEQNLNHDAMYWYRQDPGQGLRLIYYSQIVNDFQKGDIAEGYSVSREKKESFPLTVTSAQKNPTAFYLCASSKPHAPNTEAFFGQGTRLTVV.